This entry lists 27 T cell receptor beta chains sequenced from one sample in a study of control samples from healthy donors and cancer patients. Produced via immunoSEQ multiplex PCR; TCRdb's table is partial and in-frame only. This table holds around 68,000 clones, about four fifths found once. The sample consisted of blood. The receptors were sampled from a man aged 45-65 years in good health.

The genes are TRBV3-1 (or the pseudogene TRBV3-2) and TRBJ1-3; D possibly corresponds to TRBD1 (6 bases). V was trimmed by 4 bases and J by 8 bases, leaving 12 bases between them. The CDR3 totals 13 residues. Germline V gene lookup returns CDR1 LGHDT and CDR2 YNNKEL (reference sequence). The CDR3 is CASSLLGGHTIYF. The CDR3 coding sequence is TGTGCCAGCAGCCTCCTGGGGGGGCACACCATATATTTT.

The rearrangement uses TRBV7-2 and TRBJ1-3, with TRBD1 as a possible D gene (5 bases). From germline, CDR1 is SGHTA and CDR2 FQGNSA. V was cut by 3 bases and J by 0 bases, with 15 bases left in between. There are 17 residues in the CDR3. The CDR3 nucleotides read TGTGCCAGCAGCTTCCAAAGGAGCGGGACCTCTGGAAACACCATATATTTT. Protein product: CASSFQRSGTSGNTIYF.

The chain joins TRBV6-5 to TRBJ2-7, with TRBD2 matching over 7 bases. In germline, CDR1 is MNHEY, CDR2 SVGAGI. V dropped 6 bases and J dropped 8; count of bases not matched to a gene: 10. CDR3 length: 13 amino acids. The CDR3 DNA reads as TGTGCCAGCAGCACGCCGGGGGGTAGGAAGCAGTACTTC. Encoded protein: CASSTPGGRKQYF.

This clone was counted only a few times. The chain joins TRBV5-4 to TRBJ1-6, with 7 bases fitting TRBD1. J gave up 7 bases and V 3 bases, and 4 bases lay outside the gene matches. Per the germline V gene, CDR1 is SGHNT and CDR2 is YYREEE (reference sequence). This CDR3 comprises 14 residues. CDR3 sequence (DNA): TGTGCCAGCAGCTCACAGGGGTTGAATTCACCCCTCCACTTT. Translation gives CASSSQGLNSPLHF.

This clone was seen a single time. The rearrangement uses TRBV5-1 and TRBJ2-1; 7 bases fit TRBD1. V gave up 4 bases and J gave up 0 bases; unmatched junction bases: 7. Germline CDR1 and CDR2: SGHRS and YFSETQ. This CDR3 spans 16 amino acids. The CDR3 coding sequence is TGCGCCAGCAGCGGCAAGCCAGGGGGCTCCTACAATGAGCAGTTCTTC. This sequence encodes CASSGKPGGSYNEQFF.

CDR3 amino acids: CATSAATGVGGYTF. CDR3 in DNA: TGTGCCACCAGTGCCGCGACAGGGGTCGGAGGCTACACCTTC. This chain joins TRBV24-1 and TRBJ1-2; 8 bases line up with TRBD1. The junction had 9 bases not matched to a gene; V was cut back by 5 bases and J by 8 bases. The CDR3 totals 14 residues. Germline CDR1 is KGHDR and CDR2 is SFDVKD.

As for this clone: Within the sample, other DNA sequences also encode this same CDR3. The chain uses TRBV30 and TRBJ2-3; no definite D call. The CDR3 loop spans 12 amino acids. The V gene's germline CDR1 is GTSNPN and CDR2 SVGIG (reference sequence). V was pared by 2 bases and J by 2 bases, with 5 bases between. CDR3 sequence: CAWSPNTDTQYF. The CDR3 DNA follows: TGTGCCTGGAGTCCGAACACAGATACGCAGTATTTT. The full variable domain, completed using reference TRBV30 and TRBJ2-3, is SQTIHQWPATLVQPVGSPLSLECTVEGTSNPNLYWYRQAAGRGLQLLFYSVGIGQISSEVPQNLSASRPQDRQFILSSKKLLLSDSGFYLCAWSPNTDTQYFGPGTRLTVL.

The V and J genes are TRBV7-6 and TRBJ2-1, with 8 nucleotides matching TRBD1. The germline V gene encodes CDR1 SGHVS and CDR2 FNYEAQ. The V gene end was trimmed by 2 bases and the J gene end by 10 bases; junction bases not matched to a gene: 10. The CDR3 has 15 amino acids. The CDR3 DNA reads TGTGCCAGCAGCTTATTTCCAGGGGGCGAGAACGAGCAGTTCTTC. Amino acid sequence: CASSLFPGGENEQFF.

V usage is TRBV3-1 (or the pseudogene TRBV3-2) and J usage is TRBJ1-1; D not certain. Germline-derived CDR1 and CDR2 are LGHDT and YNNKEL (reference sequence). The V gene lost 0 bases and the J gene lost 2 bases, with 16 bases spanning the gap. CDR3 length: 17 residues. In DNA, the CDR3 is TGTGCCAGCAGCCAAGATGGTAGGATGAAGGGTAACACTGAAGCTTTCTTT. It translates to CASSQDGRMKGNTEAFF.

The chain links TRBV6-2 or TRBV6-3 to TRBJ2-1; no definite D call. The CDR3 is made up of 15 amino acids. Trimming took 0 bases from V and 10 from J, leaving 16 bases between them. CDR1 and CDR2 from the germline V gene are MNHEY and SVGEGT. The CDR3 reads CASSYSGPETGEQFF. The CDR3 DNA is TGTGCCAGCAGTTACTCAGGACCCGAGACGGGCGAGCAGTTCTTC.

This clone was detected only a few times. The chain is built from TRBV20-1 and TRBJ1-5; D is unclear. The CDR3 consists of 13 residues. Trimming took 3 bases from V and 0 from J, leaving 6 bases between them. Germline-derived CDR1 and CDR2 are DFQATT and SNEGSKA (reference sequence). Here the CDR3 DNA reads TGCAGTGCTAGTGCTTTTAGCAATCAGCCCCAGCATTTT. Its protein is CSASAFSNQPQHF.

The chain employs TRBV29-1 and TRBJ1-1; D not resolved. The V gene's germline CDR1 is SQVTM and CDR2 ANQGSEA. This CDR3 is built from 13 residues. Trimming took off 0 bases at V and 6 bases at J, with 11 bases between the two ends. The CDR3 nucleotides are TGCAGCGTTGAAGATCAGAACGGGGCTGAAGCTTTCTTT. Translating gives CSVEDQNGAEAFF.

J is TRBJ2-2 and V is TRBV7-3, with a tentative D call TRBD2 (6 bases). The CDR3 sequence is 18 residues long. V lost 5 bases and J 4 bases, leaving 23 bases between the germline ends. The germline gives CDR1 SGHTA, CDR2 FQGTGA. The CDR3 DNA follows: TGTGCCAGCAGCCCCCGGGGTCGGGCGGGGACGGGCACCGGGGAGCTGTTTTTT. This codes for CASSPRGRAGTGTGELFF.

V is TRBV30 and J is TRBJ1-1; no definite D call. This CDR3 is 13 amino acids long. Germline loops: CDR1 GTSNPN, CDR2 SVGIG (reference sequence). Trimming shortened V by 2 bases and J by 8 bases, and 15 bases separated the two germline ends. CDR3 sequence reads: CAWSSTRGREAFF. The CDR3 DNA is TGTGCCTGGAGTTCCACCCGGGGAAGGGAAGCTTTCTTT.

The chain combines TRBV18 with TRBJ2-1, with D possibly called TRBD1 or TRBD2 (5 bases each). Per germline, CDR1 KGHSH and CDR2 LQKENI. The germline V and J ends were trimmed by 3 bases and 1 base, with 7 bases remaining between them. The CDR3 runs to 14 residues. The CDR3 DNA reads as TGTGCCAGCTCACCGGGGGAATCCTACAATGAGCAGTTCTTC. Residues: CASSPGESYNEQFF. Combining the CDR3 with reference TRBV18 and TRBJ2-1 gives the whole variable domain NAGVMQNPRHLVRRRGQEARLRCSPMKGHSHVYWYRQLPEEGLKFMVYLQKENIIDESGMPKERFSAEFPKEGPSILRIQQVVRGDSAAYFCASSPGESYNEQFFGPGTRLTVL.

The chain uses TRBV11-2 and TRBJ1-2; D gene uncertain. V shed 0 bases and J shed 6 bases, with 14 bases lying between them. Germline loops: CDR1 SGHAT, CDR2 FQNNGV. The CDR3 has 15 amino acids. CDR3 DNA: TGTGCCAGCAGCTTAGATCTCAAACGGACCCATGGCTACACCTTC. Its protein product is CASSLDLKRTHGYTF.

The chain couples TRBV7-2 to TRBJ1-2; D perhaps matches TRBD1 (5 bases). This CDR3 spans 16 amino acids. Trimming pared 3 bases from V and 4 bases from J, leaving 18 bases between. Germline values: CDR1 SGHTA, CDR2 FQGNSA. The CDR3 DNA sequence: TGTGCCAGCAGCTTCGGGGGGAAGGGTCAGAGCTATGGCTACACCTTC. This gives the protein CASSFGGKGQSYGYTF.

This rearrangement joins TRBV15 to TRBJ2-7; the match to TRBD2 covers 9 bases. Germline V lookup: CDR1 LNHNV, CDR2 YYDKDF (reference sequence). J was trimmed by 1 base and V by 5 bases; bases with no gene match: 18. This CDR3 has 19 residues. This CDR3 is CATSVNSRGGTSRSYEQYF. The CDR3 nucleotides are TGTGCCACCAGCGTTAACTCTCGGGGGGGGACTAGCCGATCCTACGAGCAGTACTTC.

This clone was seen more than once but under ten times. The chain joins TRBV14 to TRBJ2-7; 12 bases are shared with TRBD1. The CDR3 loop spans 16 amino acids. CDR1 and CDR2 (germline): SGHDN, FVKESK. V was clipped by 4 bases and J by 6 bases; unmatched bases: 10. CDR3 nucleotide sequence: TGTGCCAGCAGCCTCCTGTCGGGACAGGGGGCCCGCGAGCAGTACTTC. Protein sequence: CASSLLSGQGAREQYF.

The gene calls are TRBV5-1 and TRBJ2-7; perhaps TRBD2 as D (6 bases). Germline values: CDR1 SGHRS, CDR2 YFSETQ. The V and J ends lost 7 bases and 3 bases respectively, with 14 bases between them. The CDR3 consists of 13 residues. The CDR3 DNA sequence: TGCGCCAGCGGGAGGACAACCCACTACGAGCAGTACTTC. Translated, it gives CASGRTTHYEQYF.

The rearrangement joins TRBV7-9 to TRBJ2-6, with TRBD1 identical over 11 bases. CDR1 SEHNR and CDR2 FQNEAQ come from the germline V gene (reference sequence). V was clipped by 7 bases and J by 0 bases; unmatched bases: 5. CDR3 length: 17 amino acids. CDR3 nucleotides: TGTGCCAGCACCCACGGGACAGGGGGCTCTGGGGCCAACGTCCTGACTTTC. Protein: CASTHGTGGSGANVLTF.

The CDR3 protein is CASSSRGLLGEQYF. The CDR3 DNA is TGTGCCAGCAGCTCTCGGGGCCTGCTCGGCGAGCAGTACTTC. This chain joins TRBV11-2 and TRBJ2-7; tentatively, D is TRBD1 or TRBD2 (5 bases each). Germline values: CDR1 SGHAT, CDR2 FQNNGV. CDR3 length: 14 amino acids. V was cut by 4 bases and J by 6 bases, with 16 bases left in between.

This clone was found once. The J gene is TRBJ1-1, the V gene TRBV27; 7 bases fit TRBD1. Trimming took 8 bases from V and 0 from J; bases not matched to a gene: 6. Germline CDR1 reads MNHEY; CDR2 reads SMNVEV (reference sequence). The CDR3 is 14 residues long. The CDR3 DNA reads as TGTGCCAGCCGCGGGACAGAATTGAACACTGAAGCTTTCTTT. This translates into CASRGTELNTEAFF.

The genes are TRBV30 and TRBJ2-3; 8 bases map to TRBD2. The CDR3 consists of 15 residues. CDR1 and CDR2 from the germline V gene are GTSNPN and SVGIG (reference sequence). V dropped 5 bases and J dropped 3; count of bases not matched to a gene: 10. CDR3 bases: TGTGCCTGGGACCCGGGACTAGGTTTTACAGATACGCAGTATTTT. This gives the protein CAWDPGLGFTDTQYF. Filled out from reference TRBV30 and TRBJ2-3, the complete variable domain reads SQTIHQWPATLVQPVGSPLSLECTVEGTSNPNLYWYRQAAGRGLQLLFYSVGIGQISSEVPQNLSASRPQDRQFILSSKKLLLSDSGFYLCAWDPGLGFTDTQYFGPGTRLTVL.

This rearrangement joins TRBV6-2 or TRBV6-3 to TRBJ1-5; no firm D call. Germline V gene sequence: CDR1 MNHEY, CDR2 SVGEGT. This CDR3 is 15 amino acids long. Trimming left V 0 bases short and J 3 bases short, with 9 bases between. CDR3 nucleotides: TGTGCCAGCAGTTACTCGGGAGGCAACAATCAGCCCCAGCATTTT. This sequence encodes CASSYSGGNNQPQHF.

The rearrangement links TRBV5-1 to TRBJ2-1, with 10 bases fitting TRBD2. Germline V gene sequence: CDR1 SGHRS, CDR2 YFSETQ. The length of the CDR3 is 16 residues. V shed 4 bases, J shed 3 bases, and the junction held 7 bases outside the gene matches. The CDR3 region has the DNA TGCGCCAGCAGCCCGAGCCAGCGGGAGGGCTACAATGAGCAGTTCTTC. Translated: CASSPSQREGYNEQFF. Full variable domain (remainder filled in from reference TRBV5-1 and TRBJ2-1): KAGVTQTPRYLIKTRGQQVTLSCSPISGHRSVSWYQQTPGQGLQFLFEYFSETQRNKGNFPGRFSGRQFSNSRSEMNVSTLELGDSALYLCASSPSQREGYNEQFFGPGTRLTVL.

The genes are TRBV10-3 and TRBJ2-6; perhaps TRBD1 as D (6 bases). Deletions cut 4 bases from V and 1 base from J, with 8 bases between. This CDR3 has 15 amino acids. Germline V gene lookup returns CDR1 ENHRY and CDR2 SYGVKD. The CDR3 DNA sequence: TGTGCCATCAGTGCAACAGGGTCTGGGGCCAACGTCCTGACTTTC. It encodes CAISATGSGANVLTF.